Below are 17 T cell receptor beta chains sequenced from a single sample in a study of control samples from healthy donors and cancer patients. Sequencing used immunoSEQ multiplex PCR; TCRdb keeps in-frame clones, though not all of them. The sample lists about 130,000 clones, roughly 92% occurring once. The sample comprised blood. The receptors come from a man between 18 and 29 years old in good health.

The chain employs TRBV3-1 (or the pseudogene TRBV3-2) and TRBJ2-1, with 7 bases fitting TRBD2. V lost 3 bases, J lost 9 bases, and 5 bases stayed unmatched. Germline V lookup: CDR1 LGHDT, CDR2 YNNKEL (reference sequence). The CDR3 is 13 amino acids. CDR3 residues: CASSHGGGGEQFF. The CDR3 DNA sequence: TGTGCCAGCAGCCATGGGGGGGGAGGTGAGCAGTTCTTC.

The chain combines TRBV29-1 with TRBJ1-1; 9 nucleotides match TRBD1. V shed 7 bases, J shed 7 bases, and the junction held 10 bases outside the gene matches. Per germline, CDR1 SQVTM and CDR2 ANQGSEA. The length of the CDR3 is 13 residues. CDR3 residues: CSAKQGASYEAFF. As DNA, the CDR3 is TGCAGCGCAAAACAGGGGGCGTCCTATGAAGCTTTCTTT.

The genes are TRBV19 and TRBJ2-7; no definite D call. V was pared by 6 bases and J by 3 bases, with 15 bases between. The CDR3 totals 14 residues. The germline gives CDR1 LNHDA, CDR2 SQIVND (reference sequence). The CDR3 loop is CASSLAVGDYEQYF. In DNA, the CDR3 is TGTGCCAGTAGCCTGGCGGTCGGAGACTACGAGCAGTACTTC.

This clone was recorded once. The chain combines TRBV29-1 with TRBJ2-3, with 11 bases identical to TRBD2. The germline V gene encodes CDR1 SQVTM and CDR2 ANQGSEA. The trim removed 7 bases at V and 4 bases at J, leaving 7 bases unmatched. The CDR3 length is 14 residues. CDR3 loop: CSALAGGGADTQYF. In DNA form, the CDR3 reads TGCAGCGCGCTAGCGGGGGGTGGCGCAGATACGCAGTATTTT.

V usage is TRBV2 and J usage is TRBJ1-1; maybe TRBD1 (6 bases). CDR1 and CDR2 from the germline V gene are SNHLY and FYNNEI. CDR3 length equals 14 residues. V lost 6 bases and J 0 bases, leaving 11 bases between the germline ends. CDR3 region: CASRHRALNTEAFF. In nucleotides, the CDR3 is TGTGCCAGCAGACACAGGGCTCTGAACACTGAAGCTTTCTTT. Full variable domain (missing parts from reference TRBV2 and TRBJ1-1): EPEVTQTPSHQVTQMGQEVILRCVPISNHLYFYWYRQILGQKVEFLVSFYNNEISEKSEIFDDQFSVERPDGSNFTLKIRSTKLEDSAMYFCASRHRALNTEAFFGQGTRLTVV.

This rearrangement joins TRBV11-2 to TRBJ2-2; D not certain. The ends were cut back, 0 bases at V and 0 bases at J, with 11 bases in the middle. This CDR3 spans 17 amino acids. Germline V lookup: CDR1 SGHAT, CDR2 FQNNGV. CDR3 in amino acids: CASSLELMLANTGELFF. For the CDR3, the DNA is TGTGCCAGCAGCTTAGAACTTATGCTAGCGAACACCGGGGAGCTGTTTTTT.

The chain joins TRBV12-5 to TRBJ1-5; TRBD1 aligns across 7 bases. Germline V gene lookup returns CDR1 LGHNT and CDR2 FRNRAP. Germline trimming cut 6 bases from V and 0 bases from J; bases unmatched to any gene: 11. There are 17 residues in the CDR3. CDR3 residues: CASGSQGSRDSNQPQHF. CDR3 nucleotide sequence: TGTGCTAGTGGATCACAGGGGTCGCGGGATAGCAATCAGCCCCAGCATTTT.

This sequence joins TRBV18 and TRBJ1-6; the D is unclear. The V end was cut by 6 bases, the J end by 2 bases, with 17 bases between. The CDR3 runs to 17 residues. Germline lookup yields CDR1 KGHSH and CDR2 LQKENI. CDR3 in amino acids: CASSPNAGDTYNSPLHF. In nucleotides, the CDR3 is TGTGCCAGCTCTCCCAACGCGGGAGACACCTATAATTCACCCCTCCACTTT.

The V gene is TRBV9, the J gene TRBJ1-4, with D unclear. With 0 bases removed from V and 0 bases from J, the gap between germline ends came to 18 bases. In germline, CDR1 is SGDLS, CDR2 YYNGEE. This CDR3 has 19 amino acids. The CDR3 protein is CASSVEGGWAVATNEKLFF. The CDR3 region has the DNA TGTGCCAGCAGCGTAGAGGGCGGATGGGCGGTTGCAACTAATGAAAAACTGTTTTTT.

The chain carries TRBV9 and TRBJ1-3, with D hard to call. Trimming took off 0 bases at V and 0 bases at J, with 10 bases between the two ends. The CDR3 consists of 16 residues. Germline CDR1 and CDR2: SGDLS and YYNGEE. In nucleotides, the CDR3 is TGTGCCAGCAGCGTAGGTCCGAGGACCTCTGGAAACACCATATATTTT. It specifies CASSVGPRTSGNTIYF. The full variable domain, completed using reference TRBV9 and TRBJ1-3, is DSGVTQTPKHLITATGQRVTLRCSPRSGDLSVYWYQQSLDQGLQFLIQYYNGEERAKGNILERFSAQQFPDLHSELNLSSLELGDSALYFCASSVGPRTSGNTIYFGEGSWLTVV.

The CDR3 bases are TGTGCCAGCAAGACGCTCGGGACGGATACGCAGTATTTT. Encoded protein: CASKTLGTDTQYF. This chain uses TRBV2 with TRBJ2-3, with D perhaps assigned TRBD1 or TRBD2 (5 bases each). This CDR3 region has 13 residues. Germline V CDR1 and CDR2: SNHLY, FYNNEI. V was clipped by 7 bases and J by 6 bases, with 14 bases between them.

J is TRBJ1-2 and V is TRBV11-2; possibly TRBD1 for D (6 bases). Germline V gene sequence: CDR1 SGHAT, CDR2 FQNNGV. This CDR3 has 14 residues. Trimming cost V 4 bases and J 10 bases, with 19 bases left between them. CDR3 nucleotides: TGTGCCAGCAGCTCTGTAAGGACAGTGGAGATCTACACCTTC. Translation: CASSSVRTVEIYTF. The full variable domain, its missing parts supplied by reference TRBV11-2 and TRBJ1-2, is EAGVAQSPRYKIIEKRQSVAFWCNPISGHATLYWYQQILGQGPKLLIQFQNNGVVDDSQLPKDRFSAERLKGVDSTLKIQPAKLEDSAVYLCASSSVRTVEIYTFGSGTRLTVV.

The rearrangement joins TRBV18 to TRBJ2-5; 13 positions match TRBD2. V was clipped by 6 bases and J by 0 bases; unmatched bases: 19. The CDR3 is 21 amino acids. Germline CDR1 and CDR2: KGHSH and LQKENI. The CDR3 nucleotides read TGTGCCAGCTCGCATGCTACCGGGACTAGCGGGGTTTACTGGTACCAAGAGACCCAGTACTTC. This translates into CASSHATGTSGVYWYQETQYF. Using reference TRBV18 and TRBJ2-5 for the parts outside the CDR3, the full variable domain is NAGVMQNPRHLVRRRGQEARLRCSPMKGHSHVYWYRQLPEEGLKFMVYLQKENIIDESGMPKERFSAEFPKEGPSILRIQQVVRGDSAAYFCASSHATGTSGVYWYQETQYFGPGTRLLVL.

The gene calls are TRBV6-5 and TRBJ2-1; D possibly corresponds to TRBD1 (6 bases). Trimming removed 5 bases from V and 6 bases from J, with 11 bases in between. There are 13 residues in the CDR3. CDR1 is MNHEY and CDR2 is SVGAGI in the germline V gene. The CDR3 coding sequence is TGTGCCAGCAGTCATGGACAGTCCAATGAGCAGTTCTTC. This gives the protein CASSHGQSNEQFF.

This clone has just a few counts. The rearrangement links TRBV19 to TRBJ1-4; D is perhaps TRBD1 (6 bases). Trimming pared 4 bases from V and 0 bases from J, leaving 15 bases between. The CDR3 has 17 amino acids. CDR1 LNHDA and CDR2 SQIVND come from the germline V gene (reference sequence). The CDR3 here is CASSRPPDSATNEKLFF. The CDR3 DNA reads TGTGCCAGTAGTAGACCGCCGGACAGTGCAACTAATGAAAAACTGTTTTTT.

The chain is built from TRBV29-1 and TRBJ1-2; D is undetermined. V lost 3 bases, J lost 3 bases, and 8 bases lay in between. Germline CDR1 and CDR2: SQVTM and ANQGSEA. This CDR3 has 12 amino acids. The CDR3 bases are TGCAGCGTTGACCCCGGGGACTATGGCTACACCTTC. Residues: CSVDPGDYGYTF.

This chain links TRBV2 with TRBJ2-5, with D perhaps matching TRBD1 (6 bases). In germline, CDR1 is SNHLY, CDR2 FYNNEI. There are 13 residues in the CDR3. V lost 5 bases and J 1 base, leaving 8 bases between the germline ends. CDR3 DNA: TGTGCCAGCAGTAGGGGGACCCAAGAGACCCAGTACTTC. The encoded protein is CASSRGTQETQYF.